This T cell receptor beta chain derives from a study of spatial heterogeneity in lung cancer. Regarding time point: blood at routine non-recurrence follow-up after resection. The length of the CDR3 is 18 residues. CDR1 is SGHRS, CDR2 YFSETQ, per germline. Trimming took 0 bases from V and 4 from J; bases not matched to a gene: 9. Each CDR3 protein is one row after TCRdb ran MiXCR on the 5' RACE reads. The data contain around 45,000 distinct CDR3 sequences, approximately 24% of them singletons. The chain links TRBV5-1 to TRBJ2-6; TRBD2 aligns across 8 bases. This clonotype was sampled from a female donor with early-stage non-small cell lung cancer. The sequences come from PBMCs, collected at follow-up. Written as DNA, the CDR3 is TGCGCCAGCAGCTTGGAACCAGCGGGAGTCGCCGGGGCCAACGTCCTGACTTTC. Its protein product is CASSLEPAGVAGANVLTF.